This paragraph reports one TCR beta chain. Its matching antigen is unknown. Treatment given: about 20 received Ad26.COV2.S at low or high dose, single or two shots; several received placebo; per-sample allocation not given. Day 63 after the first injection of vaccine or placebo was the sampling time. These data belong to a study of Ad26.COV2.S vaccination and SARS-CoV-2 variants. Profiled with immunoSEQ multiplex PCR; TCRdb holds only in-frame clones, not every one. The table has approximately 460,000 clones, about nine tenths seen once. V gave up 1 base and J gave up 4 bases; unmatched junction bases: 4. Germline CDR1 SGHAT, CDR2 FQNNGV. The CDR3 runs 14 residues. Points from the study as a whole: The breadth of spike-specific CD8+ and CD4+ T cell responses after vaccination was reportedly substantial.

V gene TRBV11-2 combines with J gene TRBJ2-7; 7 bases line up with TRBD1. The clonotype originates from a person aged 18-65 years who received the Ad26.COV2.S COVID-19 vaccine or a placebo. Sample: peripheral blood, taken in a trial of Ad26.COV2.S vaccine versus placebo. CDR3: CASSLVGGIYEQYF. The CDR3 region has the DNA TGTGCCAGCAGCTTAGTAGGGGGCATATACGAGCAGTACTTC.